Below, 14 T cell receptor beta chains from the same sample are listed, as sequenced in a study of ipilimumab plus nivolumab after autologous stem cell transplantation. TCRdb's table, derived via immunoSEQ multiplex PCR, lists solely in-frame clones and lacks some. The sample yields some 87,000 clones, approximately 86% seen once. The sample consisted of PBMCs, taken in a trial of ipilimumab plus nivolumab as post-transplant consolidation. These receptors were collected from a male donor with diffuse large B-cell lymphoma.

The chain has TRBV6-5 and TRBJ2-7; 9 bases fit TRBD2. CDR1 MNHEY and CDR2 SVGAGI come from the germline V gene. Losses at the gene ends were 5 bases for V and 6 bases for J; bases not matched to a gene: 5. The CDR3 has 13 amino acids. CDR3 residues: CASSAGLAGEQYF. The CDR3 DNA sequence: TGTGCCAGCAGTGCGGGACTAGCAGGCGAGCAGTACTTC.

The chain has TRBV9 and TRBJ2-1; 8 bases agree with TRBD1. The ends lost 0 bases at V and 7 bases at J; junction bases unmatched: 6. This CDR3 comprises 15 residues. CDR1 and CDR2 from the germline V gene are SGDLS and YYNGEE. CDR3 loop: CASSVEGQGRNEQFF. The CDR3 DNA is TGTGCCAGCAGCGTAGAAGGACAGGGTAGAAATGAGCAGTTCTTC.

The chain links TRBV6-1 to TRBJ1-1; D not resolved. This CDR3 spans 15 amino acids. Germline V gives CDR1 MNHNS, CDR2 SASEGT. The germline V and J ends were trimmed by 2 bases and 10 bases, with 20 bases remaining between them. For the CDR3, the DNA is TGTGCCAGCAGTGAACTACGGCCCTTGGGGAATAGAGCTTTCTTT. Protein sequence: CASSELRPLGNRAFF.

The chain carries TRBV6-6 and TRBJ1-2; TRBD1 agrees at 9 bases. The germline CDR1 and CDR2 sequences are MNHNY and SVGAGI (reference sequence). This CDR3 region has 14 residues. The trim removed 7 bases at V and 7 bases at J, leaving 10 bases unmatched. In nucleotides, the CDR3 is TGTGCCAGCACCCCAACAGGGGGCGTAAGTGGCTACACCTTC. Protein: CASTPTGGVSGYTF.

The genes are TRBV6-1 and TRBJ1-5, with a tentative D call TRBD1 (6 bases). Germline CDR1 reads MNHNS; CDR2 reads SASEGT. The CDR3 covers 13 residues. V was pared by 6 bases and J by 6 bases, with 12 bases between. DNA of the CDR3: TGTGCCAGCAGACGAGGGGGTGGTCAGCCCCAGCATTTT. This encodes CASRRGGGQPQHF.

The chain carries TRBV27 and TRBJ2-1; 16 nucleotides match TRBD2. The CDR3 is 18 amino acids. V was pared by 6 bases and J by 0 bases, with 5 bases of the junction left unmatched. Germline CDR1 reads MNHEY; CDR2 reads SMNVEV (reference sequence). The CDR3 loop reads CASRGLAGGPSSYNEQFF. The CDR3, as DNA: TGTGCCAGCAGGGGACTAGCGGGGGGGCCCAGCTCCTACAATGAGCAGTTCTTC.

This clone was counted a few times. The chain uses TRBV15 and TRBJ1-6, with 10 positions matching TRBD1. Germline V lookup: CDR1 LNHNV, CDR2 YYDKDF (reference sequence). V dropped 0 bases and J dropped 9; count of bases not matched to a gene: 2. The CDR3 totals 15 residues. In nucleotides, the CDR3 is TGTGCCACCAGCAGAGATGGGACAGGGGTTTCACCCCTCCACTTT. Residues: CATSRDGTGVSPLHF.

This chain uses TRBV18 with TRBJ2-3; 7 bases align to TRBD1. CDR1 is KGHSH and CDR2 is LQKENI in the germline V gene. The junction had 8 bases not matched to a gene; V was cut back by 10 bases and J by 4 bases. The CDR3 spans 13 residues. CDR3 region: CATLRQGSDTQYF. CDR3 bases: TGTGCCACCTTAAGACAGGGTTCAGATACGCAGTATTTT.

The DNA of the CDR3 is TGTGCCAGCACCAGGCCGTTTGCCCAAGAGACCCAGTACTTC. Amino acids: CASTRPFAQETQYF. This rearrangement joins TRBV7-2 to TRBJ2-5; no clear D. The V and J ends lost 7 bases and 1 base respectively, with 13 bases between them. CDR3 length: 14 residues. Per germline, CDR1 SGHTA and CDR2 FQGNSA. Combining the CDR3 with reference TRBV7-2 and TRBJ2-5 gives the whole variable domain GAGVSQSPSNKVTEKGKDVELRCDPISGHTALYWYRQSLGQGLEFLIYFQGNSAPDKSGLPSDRFSAERTGGSVSTLTIQRTQQEDSAVYLCASTRPFAQETQYFGPGTRLLVL.

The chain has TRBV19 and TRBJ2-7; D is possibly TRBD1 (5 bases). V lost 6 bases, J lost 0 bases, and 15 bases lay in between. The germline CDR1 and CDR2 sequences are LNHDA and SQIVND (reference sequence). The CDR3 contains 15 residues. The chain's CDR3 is CASSAGAGRSYEQYF. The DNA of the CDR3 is TGTGCCAGTAGCGCTGGTGCAGGGCGCTCCTACGAGCAGTACTTC.

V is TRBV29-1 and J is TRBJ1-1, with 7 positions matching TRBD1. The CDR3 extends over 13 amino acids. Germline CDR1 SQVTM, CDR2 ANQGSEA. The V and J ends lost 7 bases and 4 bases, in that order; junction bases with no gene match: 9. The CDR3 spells CSGSTGRGTEAFF. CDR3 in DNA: TGCAGCGGATCGACAGGGAGAGGCACTGAAGCTTTCTTT. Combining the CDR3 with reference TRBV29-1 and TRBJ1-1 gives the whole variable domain SAVISQKPSRDICQRGTSLTIQCQVDSQVTMMFWYRQQPGQSLTLIATANQGSEATYESGFVIDKFPISRPNLTFSTLTVSNMSPEDSSIYLCSGSTGRGTEAFFGQGTRLTVV.

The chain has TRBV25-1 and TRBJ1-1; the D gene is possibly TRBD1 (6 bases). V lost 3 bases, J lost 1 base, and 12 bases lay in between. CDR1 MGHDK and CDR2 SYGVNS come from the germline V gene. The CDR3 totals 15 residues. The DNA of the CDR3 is TGTGCCAGCAGTGATCCGGGGGCGGGGAACACTGAAGCTTTCTTT. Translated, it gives CASSDPGAGNTEAFF.

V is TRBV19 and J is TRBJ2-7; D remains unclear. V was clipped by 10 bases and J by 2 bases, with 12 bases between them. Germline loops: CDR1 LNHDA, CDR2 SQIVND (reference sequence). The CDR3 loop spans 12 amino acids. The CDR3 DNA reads TGTGCCACTTCTGACATGACCTACGAGCAGTACTTC. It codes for CATSDMTYEQYF.

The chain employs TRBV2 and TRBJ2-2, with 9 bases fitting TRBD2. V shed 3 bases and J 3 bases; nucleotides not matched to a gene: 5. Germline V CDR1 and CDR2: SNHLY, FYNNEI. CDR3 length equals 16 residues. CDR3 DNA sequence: TGTGCCAGCAGTGATCATAGCGGGGGATACACCGGGGAGCTGTTTTTT. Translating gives CASSDHSGGYTGELFF.